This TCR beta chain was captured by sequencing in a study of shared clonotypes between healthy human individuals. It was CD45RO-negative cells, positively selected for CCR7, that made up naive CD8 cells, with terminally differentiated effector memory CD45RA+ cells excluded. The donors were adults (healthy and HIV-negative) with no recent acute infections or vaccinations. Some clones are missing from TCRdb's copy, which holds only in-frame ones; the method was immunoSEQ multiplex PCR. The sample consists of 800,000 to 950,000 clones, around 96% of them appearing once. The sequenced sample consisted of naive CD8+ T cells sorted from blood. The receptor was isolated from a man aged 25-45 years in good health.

The CDR3 protein is CAWSYGGSRNQPQHF. CDR3 DNA: TGTGCCTGGAGTTATGGGGGTTCACGGAATCAGCCCCAGCATTTT. The chain has TRBV30 and TRBJ1-5; tentative D call: TRBD1 (5 bases). CDR1 is GTSNPN, CDR2 SVGIG, per germline (reference sequence). Deletions cut 2 bases from V and 4 bases from J, with 15 bases between. CDR3 length: 15 residues.